Following are 5 T cell receptor beta chains from one sample sequenced in a study of blood T cell repertoires in COVID-19. Some clones are missing from TCRdb's copy, which holds only in-frame ones; the method was immunoSEQ multiplex PCR. The table lists 70,000 or so clones, 60% to 80% of them singletons. Sequenced material: peripheral blood. These receptors originate from a human donor in a cohort sampled during active COVID-19.

The chain carries TRBV6-9 and TRBJ2-7; 7 bases map to TRBD1. The CDR3 extends over 19 amino acids. J gave up 2 bases and V 4 bases, and 20 bases lay outside the gene matches. In germline, CDR1 is MNHGY, CDR2 SVAAGI. CDR3 sequence (DNA): TGTGCCAGCAGTTGCCGGACAGGACGTAATCGGAGCCCCCCCTACGAGCAGTACTTC. Translated, it gives CASSCRTGRNRSPPYEQYF.

The chain has TRBV6-1 and TRBJ2-3; D is ambiguous. CDR1 and CDR2 from the germline V gene are MNHNS and SASEGT. The CDR3 loop spans 15 amino acids. V lost 3 bases to trimming and J lost 2 bases, with 12 bases between them. The CDR3 spells CASSDRTDLTDTQYF. The CDR3 DNA follows: TGTGCCAGCAGTGATAGAACAGACCTCACAGATACGCAGTATTTT.

V gene TRBV11-2 combines with J gene TRBJ2-4, with D possibly being TRBD1 (7 bases). CDR1 and CDR2 (germline): SGHAT, FQNNGV. Deletions cut 5 bases from V and 7 bases from J, with 18 bases between. The CDR3 loop spans 15 amino acids. DNA of the CDR3: TGTGCCAGCAGCCCTCAACAGGGGAGGCTGAACATTCAGTACTTC. It specifies CASSPQQGRLNIQYF. Full variable domain (remainder filled in from reference TRBV11-2 and TRBJ2-4): EAGVAQSPRYKIIEKRQSVAFWCNPISGHATLYWYQQILGQGPKLLIQFQNNGVVDDSQLPKDRFSAERLKGVDSTLKIQPAKLEDSAVYLCASSPQQGRLNIQYFGAGTRLSVL.

The chain is built from TRBV28 and TRBJ2-7; D is uncertain. Trimming removed 1 base at V and 2 bases at J, with 9 bases between. This CDR3 region has 14 residues. Per the germline V gene, CDR1 is MDHEN and CDR2 is SYDVKM. The CDR3 DNA follows: TGTGCCAGCAGTTTATCCCGGGTACCCTACGAGCAGTACTTC. It is translated as CASSLSRVPYEQYF.

The genes are TRBV4-2 and TRBJ2-5; D is unclear. Trimming cost V 4 bases and J 4 bases, with 7 bases left between them. The CDR3 is 12 residues long. CDR1 and CDR2 from the germline V gene are LGHNA and YNFKEQ. The CDR3 bases are TGTGCCAGCAGCCTCTCTCGAGAGACCCAGTACTTC. Residues: CASSLSRETQYF.